The 16 T cell receptor beta chains given below trace back to one sample, sequenced in a study of ipilimumab plus nivolumab after autologous stem cell transplantation. Assay used: immunoSEQ multiplex PCR; TCRdb lists only in-frame clones, some missing. The sample has about 12,000 clones; around 70% are singletons. The source was PBMCs, collected in a trial of ipilimumab plus nivolumab as post-transplant consolidation. The receptor set was obtained from a male donor with diffuse large B-cell lymphoma.

The chain has TRBV29-1 and TRBJ2-1; TRBD2 agrees at 9 bases. CDR1 SQVTM and CDR2 ANQGSEA come from the germline V gene. The CDR3 has 16 amino acids. The J segment lost 6 bases and the V segment lost 4 bases, leaving 13 bases of the junction unmatched. Written as DNA, the CDR3 is TGCAGCGTTGGTTGGTTAGCGGGGGTTCCTTCCAATGAGCAGTTCTTC. Its translation is CSVGWLAGVPSNEQFF.

J is TRBJ2-7 and V is TRBV7-8, with D possibly being TRBD1 (5 bases). The V end was cut by 3 bases, the J end by 0 bases, with 15 bases between. The CDR3 extends over 16 amino acids. CDR1 SGHVS and CDR2 FQNEAQ come from the germline V gene. As DNA, the CDR3 is TGTGCCAGCAGCTTGGAAGGGGTCAGGCGCTCCTACGAGCAGTACTTC. It specifies CASSLEGVRRSYEQYF.

The chain links TRBV29-1 to TRBJ2-6; D gene unclear. Trimming took 3 bases from V and 4 from J, leaving 10 bases between them. Germline V gene lookup returns CDR1 SQVTM and CDR2 ANQGSEA. The CDR3 covers 14 residues. The CDR3: CSVDGQTGANVLTF. The CDR3, as DNA: TGCAGCGTTGATGGCCAAACGGGGGCCAACGTCCTGACTTTC.

This sequence joins TRBV29-1 and TRBJ2-1; D uncertain. V lost 7 bases and J lost 4, with 2 bases in between. Germline V lookup: CDR1 SQVTM, CDR2 ANQGSEA. CDR3 size: 9 residues. The CDR3 reads CSGYNEQFF. CDR3 in DNA: TGCAGCGGTTACAATGAGCAGTTCTTC.

The rearrangement links TRBV27 to TRBJ2-4; TRBD1 might be the D (6 bases). CDR1 is MNHEY and CDR2 is SMNVEV in the germline V gene (reference sequence). V was cut by 3 bases and J by 3 bases, with 15 bases left in between. This CDR3 contains 16 residues. The CDR3 DNA is TGTGCCAGCAGTTTGCAGAGTGGGGGACACAAAAACATTCAGTACTTC. Encoded protein: CASSLQSGGHKNIQYF.

The chain recombines TRBV7-9 with TRBJ1-1; 7 bases agree with TRBD1. The CDR3 covers 15 residues. The J segment lost 5 bases and the V segment lost 2 bases, leaving 8 bases of the junction unmatched. Looked up from germline, CDR1 is SEHNR and CDR2 is FQNEAQ (reference sequence). The CDR3 nucleotides read TGTGCCAGCAGCTTATTTAGGGGGCGCGGAACTGAAGCTTTCTTT. Amino acids: CASSLFRGRGTEAFF.

The chain recombines TRBV4-1 with TRBJ2-5; TRBD2 agrees at 10 bases. V shed 0 bases and J 2 bases; nucleotides not matched to a gene: 9. The germline V gene has CDR1 MGHRA and CDR2 YSYEKL. The CDR3 sequence is 18 residues long. CDR3 DNA sequence: TGCGCCAGCAGCCAAGATGGGCTAGCGGGGGTAATACAAGAGACCCAGTACTTC. This codes for CASSQDGLAGVIQETQYF.

Comment on this clone: A much larger clone is a single base away; this may be a read error. The same CDR3 can be traced to other DNA sequences in this sample. This chain uses TRBV9 with TRBJ1-1; a possible D gene is TRBD1 (6 bases). The CDR3 is 16 residues long. Germline V gene data show CDR1 as SGDLS and CDR2 as YYNGEE. CDR3 loop: CASSGGGNGGNTEAFF. CDR3 DNA: TGCGCCAGCAGCGGAGGGGGAAACGGGGGGAACACTGAAGCTTTCTTT.

This clone was detected once. The chain combines TRBV4-1 with TRBJ1-1; the D is unclear. Trimming left V 1 base short and J 0 bases short, with 0 bases between. The CDR3 sequence is 12 residues long. In germline, CDR1 is MGHRA, CDR2 YSYEKL. The CDR3 reads CASSQVNTEAFF. The CDR3 DNA reads as TGCGCCAGCAGCCAAGTGAACACTGAAGCTTTCTTT.

J is TRBJ2-6 and V is TRBV2; D is perhaps TRBD1 (6 bases). The CDR3 is 15 amino acids. Deletions cut 6 bases from V and 4 bases from J, with 13 bases between. The V gene's germline CDR1 is SNHLY and CDR2 FYNNEI. For the CDR3, the DNA is TGTGCCAGCAGCAGATCCGGGACAGGGGCCAACGTCCTGACTTTC. The encoded protein is CASSRSGTGANVLTF.

This clone was seen only once. A read error may produce the germline difference seen at one junction end. The CDR3 sequence is CASGDYEQYF. CDR3 nucleotides: TGTGCCAGCGGTGACTACGAGCAGTACTTC. The genes are TRBV6-1 and TRBJ2-7, with no clear D. Germline V gives CDR1 MNHNS, CDR2 SASEGT. The CDR3 is 10 amino acids.

The chain employs TRBV27 and TRBJ1-1; 9 bases line up with TRBD1. V shed 2 bases, J shed 7 bases, and the junction held 17 bases outside the gene matches. The CDR3 sequence is 18 residues long. Germline V gene lookup returns CDR1 MNHEY and CDR2 SMNVEV (reference sequence). This chain's CDR3 is CASSLRPGTGQRIIEAFF. DNA for the CDR3: TGTGCCAGCAGTTTACGACCTGGGACAGGGCAAAGGATTATTGAAGCTTTCTTT.

The chain links TRBV7-9 to TRBJ2-2; tentatively, D is TRBD2 (5 bases). V lost 5 bases and J lost 5, with 24 bases in between. Germline-derived CDR1 and CDR2 are SEHNR and FQNEAQ (reference sequence). This CDR3 has 18 amino acids. The CDR3 region is CASSPQLGLGRGTGELFF. In DNA form, the CDR3 reads TGTGCCAGCAGCCCACAATTAGGTCTGGGCAGAGGGACCGGGGAGCTGTTTTTT.

The chain couples TRBV7-6 to TRBJ2-7, with D perhaps TRBD1 or TRBD2 (5 bases each). Germline CDR1 reads SGHVS; CDR2 reads FNYEAQ. Trimming shortened V by 5 bases and J by 3 bases, and 23 bases separated the two germline ends. This CDR3 has 17 residues. CDR3 coding DNA: TGTGCCAGCAGCCACCCATTTTACCGGGACCCATTCTACGAGCAGTACTTC. As protein: CASSHPFYRDPFYEQYF.

CDR3 sequence: CSVRSSGTGGYEQYF. The DNA of the CDR3 is TGCAGCGTTCGCTCGTCCGGGACAGGAGGATACGAGCAGTACTTC. The rearrangement uses TRBV29-1 and TRBJ2-7; 8 nucleotides align to TRBD1. The germline V gene encodes CDR1 SQVTM and CDR2 ANQGSEA. This CDR3 region has 15 residues. The V and J ends lost 5 bases and 4 bases, in that order; junction bases with no gene match: 13.

The V call is TRBV4-2, the J call TRBJ1-3; 7 bases are shared with TRBD1. The CDR3 sequence is 17 residues long. V trimming: 5 bases; J trimming: 1 base; junction bases outside the gene matches: 11. Germline CDR1 LGHNA, CDR2 YNFKEQ. The chain's CDR3 is CASSLPGDSYSGNTIYF. CDR3 nucleotides: TGTGCCAGCAGCTTACCCGGGGACAGCTATTCTGGAAACACCATATATTTT.